Reported below is one TCR beta chain. Its antigen is still unknown. From germline, CDR1 is MNHEY and CDR2 SVGAGI. Trimming at V came to 2 bases and at J to 5 bases, leaving 8 bases not matched to a gene. This CDR3 spans 16 amino acids. This specimen belongs to a study of cytomegalovirus exposure and HLA in healthy donors. Study background: There were 350 to 450 genotyped donors. Of these, 75% to 90% fell in the genetic ancestry cluster associated with self-reported Caucasian donors.

Researchers ran the PCR with 60 Vbeta and 13 Jbeta primers. Repertoires were generated with immunoSEQ multiplex PCR, while TCRdb's copy carries only in-frame clones and drops some. Of under 200,000 clones in the sample, around 76% were seen once. Study-wide findings and caveats: Reportedly, fewer N-insertions than the roughly 700-donor mean appeared in an Asian-associated ancestry cluster in a later analysis. The investigators catalogued 150 to 200 TCR beta chains as cytomegalovirus-associated.

This sequence joins TRBV6-5 and TRBJ2-5, with 10 positions matching TRBD2. The sequence came from a man younger than 45 in good health and CMV-seronegative. Input material: PBMCs. This CDR3 reads CASSYTPAGGLETQYF. DNA of the CDR3: TGTGCCAGCAGTTACACTCCAGCGGGAGGGCTGGAGACCCAGTACTTC.